These 19 T cell receptor beta chains were all obtained from the same sample, sequenced in a study of cytomegalovirus exposure and HLA in healthy donors. PCR used 60 Vbeta primers and 13 Jbeta primers. Using immunoSEQ multiplex PCR, the repertoire was profiled, and TCRdb retains in-frame clones only, with some absent. The repertoire holds about 37,000 clones, with 60% to 75% as singletons. Sequencing was done on a sample of PBMCs. The receptors here all came from a man aged 40-49 years in good health and CMV-seronegative.

This clone is classed as medium-sized (0.01 to 0.1%). CDR3 loop: CASSLEGQVAQPQHF. CDR3 sequence (DNA): TGTGCCAGCAGCCTCGAGGGACAGGTGGCTCAGCCCCAGCATTTT. The chain links TRBV9 to TRBJ1-5, with 8 bases matching TRBD1. V dropped 4 bases and J dropped 6; count of bases not matched to a gene: 9. Looked up from germline, CDR1 is SGDLS and CDR2 is YYNGEE. The CDR3 totals 15 residues.

The chain has TRBV5-4 and TRBJ2-2, with TRBD1 matching over 8 bases. The CDR3 runs to 15 residues. The trim removed 3 bases at V and 1 base at J, leaving 2 bases unmatched. Germline CDR1 reads SGHNT; CDR2 reads YYREEE (reference sequence). DNA of the CDR3: TGTGCCAGCAGCTCCGGGACAGGGAACACCGGGGAGCTGTTTTTT. Translated: CASSSGTGNTGELFF.

The rearrangement links TRBV7-8 to TRBJ1-2; 7 bases are a match to TRBD1. The CDR3 consists of 15 residues. From germline, CDR1 is SGHVS and CDR2 FQNEAQ. Trimming took 5 bases from V and 7 from J; bases not matched to a gene: 13. The CDR3: CASSPGQSATFGYTF. The CDR3 region has the DNA TGTGCCAGCAGCCCGGGACAGTCCGCTACGTTTGGCTACACCTTC. Combining the CDR3 with reference TRBV7-8 and TRBJ1-2 gives the whole variable domain GAGVSQSPRYKVAKRGQDVALRCDPISGHVSLFWYQQALGQGPEFLTYFQNEAQLDKSGLPSDRFFAERPEGSVSTLKIQRTQQEDSAVYLCASSPGQSATFGYTFGSGTRLTVV.

Written as DNA, the CDR3 is TGTGCCAGCAGTTACTCTCCGGGGAGTAATGAAAAACTGTTTTTT. Translating it yields CASSYSPGSNEKLFF. The chain has TRBV6-5 and TRBJ1-4; D remains unclear. Germline V CDR1 and CDR2: MNHEY, SVGAGI. Trimming took 0 bases from V and 4 from J, leaving 9 bases between them. The CDR3 has 15 amino acids.

This clone was seen repeatedly, ten times or more. The rearrangement uses TRBV5-5 and TRBJ1-2, with 7 bases matching TRBD1. V was pared by 1 base and J by 3 bases, with 6 bases of the junction left unmatched. The CDR3 has 15 residues. The germline V gene encodes CDR1 SGHKS and CDR2 YYEKEE (reference sequence). CDR3 in DNA: TGTGCCAGCAGCTTGAGAACAGGGGATGACTATGGCTACACCTTC. Amino acids: CASSLRTGDDYGYTF.

The V and J genes are TRBV6-1 and TRBJ2-3; 11 bases map to TRBD2. J gave up 6 bases and V 7 bases, and 9 bases lay outside the gene matches. The germline CDR1 and CDR2 sequences are MNHNS and SASEGT. The CDR3 sequence is 15 residues long. CDR3 nucleotides: TGTGCCAGCACCAGGAGTAGCGGGGGGGTTGATACGCAGTATTTT. Its protein is CASTRSSGGVDTQYF.

The CDR3 loop is CASSPGAGTFGELFF. CDR3 DNA sequence: TGCGCCAGCAGCCCTGGGGCAGGGACTTTCGGGGAGCTGTTTTTT. This rearrangement joins TRBV10-2 to TRBJ2-2; D is perhaps TRBD2 (6 bases). The V end lost 6 bases, the J end lost 7 bases, and 18 bases lay between the germline ends. Germline V lookup: CDR1 WSHSY, CDR2 SAAADI. This CDR3 is built from 15 residues.

The rearrangement uses TRBV30 and TRBJ2-3; 11 bases are shared with TRBD2. The length of the CDR3 is 16 residues. V gave up 5 bases and J gave up 4 bases; unmatched junction bases: 11. Germline CDR1 is GTSNPN and CDR2 is SVGIG (reference sequence). CDR3 sequence (DNA): TGTGCCTGGGGCCCCCCTGGGACTAGCGGCGCAGATACGCAGTATTTT. Its translation: CAWGPPGTSGADTQYF.

V is TRBV5-4 and J is TRBJ1-2, with D possibly being TRBD1 (5 bases). Germline CDR1 is SGHNT and CDR2 is YYREEE (reference sequence). CDR3 length: 14 amino acids. With 3 bases removed from V and 4 bases from J, the gap between germline ends came to 13 bases. The CDR3 bases are TGTGCCAGCAGCTCGGCGCAGGGTGGCTATGGCTACACCTTC. Translation: CASSSAQGGYGYTF.

The chain is built from TRBV11-2 and TRBJ2-2, with 7 bases identical to TRBD1. Germline CDR1 is SGHAT and CDR2 is FQNNGV. V gave up 0 bases and J gave up 7 bases; unmatched junction bases: 2. This CDR3 spans 14 amino acids. CDR3 DNA: TGTGCCAGCAGCTTAGACAGGGGGATCGGGGAGCTGTTTTTT. Protein product: CASSLDRGIGELFF.

Comments on this clone: In this CDR3 the conserved last residue, phenylalanine or tryptophan, is missing, so a read error is likely. V is TRBV6-5 and J is TRBJ1-6, with D possibly being TRBD1 (6 bases). Trimming left V 2 bases short and J 9 bases short, with 8 bases between. This CDR3 region has 13 residues. The germline CDR1 and CDR2 sequences are MNHEY and SVGAGI. CDR3 residues: CASSYRGSSPLHV. The CDR3 region has the DNA TGTGCCAGCAGTTACAGGGGGAGTTCACCCCTCCACGTT.

The rearrangement links TRBV15 to TRBJ2-7, with D possibly TRBD1 on 5 matching bases. With 1 base removed from V and 6 bases from J, the gap between germline ends came to 13 bases. From germline, CDR1 is LNHNV and CDR2 YYDKDF (reference sequence). The CDR3 extends over 14 amino acids. The CDR3 sequence is CATSRARDGGEQYF. The CDR3 region has the DNA TGTGCCACCAGCAGAGCCAGGGATGGCGGCGAGCAGTACTTC.

V and J are TRBV27 and TRBJ1-4; D may be TRBD1 (5 bases). Germline V lookup: CDR1 MNHEY, CDR2 SMNVEV (reference sequence). Trimming pared 6 bases from V and 6 bases from J, leaving 14 bases between. This CDR3 contains 14 residues. CDR3 sequence reads: CASSLNQGYEKLFF. CDR3 sequence (DNA): TGTGCCAGCAGCCTTAATCAGGGTTATGAAAAACTGTTTTTT.

The chain is built from TRBV10-3 and TRBJ2-2; tentative D call: TRBD2 (5 bases). This CDR3 comprises 12 residues. The ends were cut back, 2 bases at V and 7 bases at J, with 5 bases in the middle. Germline V gene lookup returns CDR1 ENHRY and CDR2 SYGVKD. The CDR3 DNA is TGTGCCATCAGTGAGGGGAGCGGGGAGCTGTTTTTT. Translating gives CAISEGSGELFF.

The chain employs TRBV2 and TRBJ2-1, with 9 bases lining up with TRBD2. This CDR3 is 17 amino acids long. Germline CDR1 is SNHLY and CDR2 is FYNNEI. The trim removed 6 bases at V and 5 bases at J, leaving 14 bases unmatched. Here the CDR3 reads CASRERTVASGDNEQFF. The CDR3 DNA reads TGTGCCAGCAGAGAGAGAACAGTGGCTAGCGGGGACAATGAGCAGTTCTTC.

The CDR3 DNA reads as TGTGCCAGCCACCCAGGGGCCTATCAGCCCCAGCATTTT. Protein product: CASHPGAYQPQHF. This chain joins TRBV28 and TRBJ1-5; D possibly corresponds to TRBD1 (6 bases). This CDR3 comprises 13 residues. Trimming pared 8 bases from V and 5 bases from J, leaving 13 bases between. In germline, CDR1 is MDHEN, CDR2 SYDVKM.

The rearrangement uses TRBV28 and TRBJ2-7; D is ambiguous. Between the trimmed V and J ends, which lost 6 bases and 3 bases, there was a span of 6 bases. The germline V gene encodes CDR1 MDHEN and CDR2 SYDVKM. The length of the CDR3 is 11 residues. The CDR3 here is CASSLNYEQYF. The CDR3 nucleotides read TGTGCCAGCAGCCTAAACTACGAGCAGTACTTC.

The chain joins TRBV7-6 to TRBJ2-2; maybe TRBD2 (5 bases). Germline V gene data show CDR1 as SGHVS and CDR2 as FNYEAQ. The CDR3 has 12 amino acids. V shed 3 bases and J shed 7 bases, with 6 bases lying between them. CDR3 sequence reads: CASSLGSGELFF. The CDR3 DNA sequence: TGTGCCAGCAGCTTGGGGAGCGGGGAGCTGTTTTTT.

This chain links TRBV2 with TRBJ2-1; 13 positions agree with TRBD2. The CDR3 consists of 13 residues. Germline V lookup: CDR1 SNHLY, CDR2 FYNNEI. V lost 6 bases and J lost 12; bases outside the gene matches: 5. The CDR3 bases are TGTGCCAGCAGCGGACTAGCGGGGGTGGGGCAGTTCTTC. This sequence encodes CASSGLAGVGQFF.